This entry is about one T cell receptor (beta chain). The CDR3 spans 15 residues. J lost 5 bases, V lost 5 bases, and 8 bases had no gene match. Germline-derived CDR1 and CDR2 are SGHTA and FQGTGA. This entry is derived from a study of Ad26.COV2.S vaccination and SARS-CoV-2 variants. TCRdb's table, derived via immunoSEQ multiplex PCR, lists solely in-frame clones and lacks some. Among 350,000 to 450,000 clones listed, around nine tenths were seen once. The sample's treatment: roughly 18 received Ad26.COV2.S at low or high dose, single or two shots; several received placebo; per-sample allocation not given. Vaccine and placebo recipients were sampled on day 63 after the first injection.

The chain combines TRBV7-3 with TRBJ2-2; 7 bases align to TRBD1. The origin of this receptor is a person between 18 and 65 years old who received the Ad26.COV2.S COVID-19 vaccine or a placebo. This sample comprised peripheral blood, obtained in a trial of Ad26.COV2.S vaccine versus placebo. The CDR3 here is CASSTQGVMTGELFF. As DNA, the CDR3 is TGTGCCAGCAGCACGCAGGGGGTTATGACCGGGGAGCTGTTTTTT.